These T cell receptor beta chains were read from a single sample in a study of Ad26.COV2.S vaccination and SARS-CoV-2 variants. The repertoire was sequenced with immunoSEQ multiplex PCR; TCRdb's copy has only in-frame clones and lacks some. The top ten hold under 4.5% of the sample, which has 440,000 or so clones, 90% seen once. This sample comprised peripheral blood, obtained in a trial of Ad26.COV2.S vaccine versus placebo. The receptors originated from a person between 18 and 59 years old who received the Ad26.COV2.S COVID-19 vaccine or a placebo. Each CDR3 is given without its conserved first and last residue.

TRBV19	TRBJ2-7	ASSRDSRNSYEQY
TRBV6-5	TRBJ2-6	ASSYDTETGANVLT
TRBV10-3	TRBJ2-3	AIRRLPMHFDTQY
TRBV7-9	TRBJ2-7	ASSLDLAGRGEQY
TRBV10-3	TRBJ2-7	AIREGTAYEQY
TRBV6-2/TRBV6-3	TRBJ2-3	ASSYPGGSTDTQY
TRBV19	TRBJ1-5	ASSVGRSQPQH
TRBV5-1	TRBJ2-2	ASSSSAGGGTGELF
TRBV7-3	TRBJ2-2	ASSLTGARGRGELF
TRBV4-2	TRBJ1-1	ASSRGTSEAF
TRBV9	TRBJ2-7	ASSVGTGITYEQY
TRBV6-4	TRBJ2-2	ASSDRGHTGELF
TRBV27	TRBJ1-2	ASSLGPRANYGYT
TRBV9	TRBJ1-1	ASSVGQGAGEAF
TRBV7-2	TRBJ2-5	ASSLGRQETQY
TRBV6-4	TRBJ2-3	ASSVNLVSTDTQY